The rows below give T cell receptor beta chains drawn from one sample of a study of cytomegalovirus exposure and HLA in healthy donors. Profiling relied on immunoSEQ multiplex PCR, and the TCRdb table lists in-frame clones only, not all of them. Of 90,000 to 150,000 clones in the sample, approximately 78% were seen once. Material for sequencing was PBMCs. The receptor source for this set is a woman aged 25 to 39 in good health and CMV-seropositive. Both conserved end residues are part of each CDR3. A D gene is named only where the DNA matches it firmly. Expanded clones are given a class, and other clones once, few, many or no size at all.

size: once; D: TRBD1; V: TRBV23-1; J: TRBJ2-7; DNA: TGCGCCAGCAGTCAATCGAACGGACAGGGGTTTGTGAGGGAGCAGTACTTC; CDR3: CASSQSNGQGFVREQYF
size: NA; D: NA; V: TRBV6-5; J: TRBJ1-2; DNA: TGTGCCAGCAGTTACTTCCCCGTCGGGGGGCAAGGCTACACCTTC; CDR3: CASSYFPVGGQGYTF
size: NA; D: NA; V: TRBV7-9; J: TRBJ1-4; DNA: TGTGCCAGCAGCTTCAGCGCAACTAATGAAAAACTGTTTTTT; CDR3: CASSFSATNEKLFF
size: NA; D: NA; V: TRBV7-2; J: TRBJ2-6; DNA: TGTGCCAGCAGCCACGGACTCATCAGCTCTGGGGCCAACGTCCTGACTTTC; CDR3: CASSHGLISSGANVLTF
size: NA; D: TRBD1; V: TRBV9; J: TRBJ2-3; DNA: TGTGCCAGCAGCGTAGAAGGGCGGGGACAGGGGCCCACAGATACGCAGTATTTT; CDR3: CASSVEGRGQGPTDTQYF
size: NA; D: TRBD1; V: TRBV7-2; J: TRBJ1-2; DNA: TGTGCCGCCGCTAAGGGGGCAGCTAACTATGGCTACACCTTC; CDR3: CAAAKGAANYGYTF
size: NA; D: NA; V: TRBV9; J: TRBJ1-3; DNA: TGTGCCAGCAGCGCGGACAGCTCTGGAAACACCATATATTTT; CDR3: CASSADSSGNTIYF
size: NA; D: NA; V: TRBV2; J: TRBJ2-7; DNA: TGTGCCAGCAATGAAGGACTCGGTCCCTACGAGCAGTACTTC; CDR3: CASNEGLGPYEQYF
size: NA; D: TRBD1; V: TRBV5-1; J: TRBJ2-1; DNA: TGCGCCAGCCGCCTACCGGACAGGGTCAATGAGCAGTTCTTC; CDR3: CASRLPDRVNEQFF
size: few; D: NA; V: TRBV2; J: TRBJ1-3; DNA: TGTGCCAGCAGTGAAGCTCGGGGAAACACCATATATTTT; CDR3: CASSEARGNTIYF
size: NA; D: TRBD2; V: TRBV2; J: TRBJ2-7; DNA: TGTGCCAGCAAAGCGGGGGAGGGACCCCTCTACGAGCAGTACTTC; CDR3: CASKAGEGPLYEQYF
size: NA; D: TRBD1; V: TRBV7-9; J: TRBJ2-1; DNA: TGTGCCAGCAGCCCACAGGGGGACCCCTACAATGAGCAGTTCTTC; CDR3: CASSPQGDPYNEQFF
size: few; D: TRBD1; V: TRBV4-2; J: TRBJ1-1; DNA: TGTGCCAGCAGCCTCGACCTGACAGGGGGAGGGGGCACTGAAGCTTTCTTT; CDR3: CASSLDLTGGGGTEAFF
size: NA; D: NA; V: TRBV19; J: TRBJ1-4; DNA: TGTGCCAGTAGTATAGATCTTATGGTGGATGACAGAGGGGGGGATAATGAAAAACTGTTTTTT; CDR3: CASSIDLMVDDRGGDNEKLFF
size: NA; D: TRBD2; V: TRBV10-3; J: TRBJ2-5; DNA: TGTGCCATCAGTCCGGGACTACCCAAAGAGACCCAGTACTTC; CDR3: CAISPGLPKETQYF
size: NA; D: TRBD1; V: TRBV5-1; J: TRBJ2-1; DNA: TGCGCCAGCAGCTTGGGACAGGGATTGGGGTTGAATGAGCAGTTCTTC; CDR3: CASSLGQGLGLNEQFF
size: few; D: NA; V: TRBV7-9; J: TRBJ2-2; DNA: TGTGCCAGCAGCTTCGGGGGGAACACCGGGGAGCTGTTTTTT; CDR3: CASSFGGNTGELFF
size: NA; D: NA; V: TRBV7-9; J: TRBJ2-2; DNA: TGTTCCAGCAGCTTTAGGGAGGCTATACCCACCGGGGAGCTGTTTTTT; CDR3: CSSSFREAIPTGELFF
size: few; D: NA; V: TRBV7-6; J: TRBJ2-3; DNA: TGTGCCAGCAGCCGATACCTAGCCGGGACACGTGGCACAGATACGCAGTATTTT; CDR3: CASSRYLAGTRGTDTQYF
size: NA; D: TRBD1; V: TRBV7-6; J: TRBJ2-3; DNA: TGTGCCAGCAGCTTACGGTCAGCACAGGGGGCGTACACAGATACGCAGTATTTT; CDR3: CASSLRSAQGAYTDTQYF
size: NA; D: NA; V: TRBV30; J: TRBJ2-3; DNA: TGTGCCTGGAGTGTCGAGGATACGCAGTATTTT; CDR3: CAWSVEDTQYF
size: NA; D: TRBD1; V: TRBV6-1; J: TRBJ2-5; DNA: TGTGCCAGCAGCAAAGGACAGGTTAAAGAGACCCAGTACTTC; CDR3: CASSKGQVKETQYF
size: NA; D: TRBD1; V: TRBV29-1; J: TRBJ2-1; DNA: TGCAGCGTTACCAGGACAGGAAAGTGGAATGAGCAGTTCTTC; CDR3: CSVTRTGKWNEQFF
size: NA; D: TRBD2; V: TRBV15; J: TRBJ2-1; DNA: TGTGCCACCAGCACGCTGGCTAGCGGGGGTAATGAGCAGTTCTTC; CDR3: CATSTLASGGNEQFF
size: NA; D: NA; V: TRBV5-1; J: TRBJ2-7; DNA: TGCGCCAGCAGTAACGCAGGCGCCTACGAGCAGTACTTC; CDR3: CASSNAGAYEQYF
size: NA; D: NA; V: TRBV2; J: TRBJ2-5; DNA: TGTGCCAGCAGTGGGTGGGGCGGTCCGCATGGGACCCAGTACTTC; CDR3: CASSGWGGPHGTQYF
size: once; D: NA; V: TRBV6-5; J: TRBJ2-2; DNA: TGTGCCAGCAGTCTCAGGGTCGGGGAGCTGTTTTTT; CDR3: CASSLRVGELFF
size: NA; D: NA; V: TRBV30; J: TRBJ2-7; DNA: TGTGCCTGGGAGAGGGGGGGGCTGGGGTACGAGCAGTACTTC; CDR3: CAWERGGLGYEQYF
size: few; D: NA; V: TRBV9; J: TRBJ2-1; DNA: TGTGCCAGCAGCCCAACAGGGTTTGAGCAGTTCTTC; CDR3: CASSPTGFEQFF
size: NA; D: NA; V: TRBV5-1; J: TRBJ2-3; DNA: TGCGCCAGCAGCTTGGTCGGGACACGAGCTACAGATACGCAGTATTTT; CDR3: CASSLVGTRATDTQYF
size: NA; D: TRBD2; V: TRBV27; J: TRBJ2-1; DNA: TGTGCCAGCATAGAAGCGGGGGGGAGTTCCTACAATGAGCAGTTCTTC; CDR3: CASIEAGGSSYNEQFF
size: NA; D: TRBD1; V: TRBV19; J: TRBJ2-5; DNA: TGTGCCAGTAGATCTAGGGGACAGGGGGAGACCCAGTACTTC; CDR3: CASRSRGQGETQYF
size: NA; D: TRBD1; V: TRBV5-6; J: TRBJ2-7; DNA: TGTGCCAGCAACCGGGACAGCTCCTACGAGCAGTACTTC; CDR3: CASNRDSSYEQYF
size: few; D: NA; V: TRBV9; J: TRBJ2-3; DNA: TGTGCCAGCAGCGTTCGGGGGGCCAGGGACACAGATACGCAGTATTTT; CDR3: CASSVRGARDTDTQYF
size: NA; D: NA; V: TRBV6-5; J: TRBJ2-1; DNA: TGTGCCAGCAGTTACGGGGGGGGGCTAAATGAGCAGTTCTTC; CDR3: CASSYGGGLNEQFF
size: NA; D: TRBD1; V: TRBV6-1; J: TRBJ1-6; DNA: TGTGCCAGCAGTAGACAGGGGTGGTCACCCCTCCACTTT; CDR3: CASSRQGWSPLHF
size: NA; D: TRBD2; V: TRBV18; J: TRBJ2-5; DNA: TGTGCCAGCTCACCAGTGACTAGCGGTCAAGAGACCCAGTACTTC; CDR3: CASSPVTSGQETQYF
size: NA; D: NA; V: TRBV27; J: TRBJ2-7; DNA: TGTGCCAGCAGTCAGGGGCTCCTATCCTACGAGCAGTACTTC; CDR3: CASSQGLLSYEQYF
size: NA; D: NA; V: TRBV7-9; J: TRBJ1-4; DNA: TGTTCCAGCAACAACCTTGGGGCAGGGATGGATGAAAAACTGTTTTTT; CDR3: CSSNNLGAGMDEKLFF
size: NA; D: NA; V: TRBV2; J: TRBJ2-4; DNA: TGTGCCAGCAGTATCCGCAGGTTAGCCAAAAACATTCAGTACTTC; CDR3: CASSIRRLAKNIQYF
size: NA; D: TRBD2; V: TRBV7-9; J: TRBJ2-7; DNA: TGTTCCAGCAGCTCCGCCGGCGGGACTACCCCCTACGAGCAGTACTTC; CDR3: CSSSSAGGTTPYEQYF
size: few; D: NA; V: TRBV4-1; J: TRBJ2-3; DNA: TGCGCCAGCAGCCAAGAGCTGACGGGAAATACGCAGTATTTT; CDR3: CASSQELTGNTQYF
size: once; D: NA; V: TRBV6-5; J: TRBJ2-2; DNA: TGTGCCAGCAGTAGCCAGGGCACCGGGGAGCTGTTTTTT; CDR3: CASSSQGTGELFF
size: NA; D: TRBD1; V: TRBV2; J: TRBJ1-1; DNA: TGTGCCAGCAGCCTCCCGCACAGGGGGGTTGAAGCTTTCTTT; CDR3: CASSLPHRGVEAFF
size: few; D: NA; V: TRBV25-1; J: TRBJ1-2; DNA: TGTGCCAGCAGTGAATGGTCTTCACGGGGCTATGGCTACACCTTC; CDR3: CASSEWSSRGYGYTF
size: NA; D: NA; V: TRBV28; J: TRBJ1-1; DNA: TGTGCCAGCAGTCCCCCCGCCGGGGGGAACACTGAAGCTTTCTTT; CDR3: CASSPPAGGNTEAFF
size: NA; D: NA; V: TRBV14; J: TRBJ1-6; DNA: TGTGCCAGCAGCCAAGGACGGGGGATTTCACCCCTCCACTTT; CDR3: CASSQGRGISPLHF
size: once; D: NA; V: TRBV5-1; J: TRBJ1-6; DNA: TGCGCCAGCAGCTTGGGGCAACTAAATTCACCCCTCCACTTT; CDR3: CASSLGQLNSPLHF
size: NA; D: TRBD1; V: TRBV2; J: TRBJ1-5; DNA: TGTGCCAGCACCAGGGACAGGGGGCCCCAGCCCCAGCATTTT; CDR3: CASTRDRGPQPQHF
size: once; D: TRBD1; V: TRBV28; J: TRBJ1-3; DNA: TGTGCCAGCATCGGACAGGCTGGAAACACCATATATTTT; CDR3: CASIGQAGNTIYF
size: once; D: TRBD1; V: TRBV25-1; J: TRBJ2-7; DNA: TGTGCCAGCAGTGCAAGCCCGGGACAGGTAGTCTACGAGCAGTACTTC; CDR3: CASSASPGQVVYEQYF
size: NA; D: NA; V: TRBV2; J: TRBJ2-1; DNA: TGTGCCAGCAGCCTAAAAAATGAGCAGTTCTTC; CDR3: CASSLKNEQFF
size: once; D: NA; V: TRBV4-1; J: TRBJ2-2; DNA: TGCGCCAGCAGCCAAGAGGAGGGGGGGGCTCCCACCGGGGAGCTGTTTTTT; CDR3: CASSQEEGGAPTGELFF